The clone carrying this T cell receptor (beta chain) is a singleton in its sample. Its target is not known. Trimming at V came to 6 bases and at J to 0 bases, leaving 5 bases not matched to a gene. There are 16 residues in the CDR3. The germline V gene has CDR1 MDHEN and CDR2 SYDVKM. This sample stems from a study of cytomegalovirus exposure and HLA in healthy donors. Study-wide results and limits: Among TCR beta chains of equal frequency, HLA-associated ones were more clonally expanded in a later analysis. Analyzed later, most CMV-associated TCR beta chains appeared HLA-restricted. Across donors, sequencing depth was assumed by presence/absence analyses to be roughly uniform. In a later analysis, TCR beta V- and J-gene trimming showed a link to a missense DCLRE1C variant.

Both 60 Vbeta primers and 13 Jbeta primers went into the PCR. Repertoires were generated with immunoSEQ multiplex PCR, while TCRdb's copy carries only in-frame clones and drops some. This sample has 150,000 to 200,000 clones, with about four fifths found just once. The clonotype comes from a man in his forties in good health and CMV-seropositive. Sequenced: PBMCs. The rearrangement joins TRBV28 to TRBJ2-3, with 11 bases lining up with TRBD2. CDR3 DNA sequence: TGTGCCAGCAGGGGACTAGCGGCCTTTAGCACAGATACGCAGTATTTT. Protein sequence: CASRGLAAFSTDTQYF.